This T cell receptor (beta chain) originates from a study of early stage breast cancer tumors. For the study at large: ER+/PR+/HER2- status applied to about 70% of the 16 invasive breast tumors. Whole-study results and caveats: Functional markers like CD4, CD8 and FOXP3 were missed in bulk sequencing. Blood repertoires resembled normal breast more than tumor. Tumors had approximately 2.7-fold higher T cell density than normal breast.

Germline-derived CDR1 and CDR2 are SGHRS and YFSETQ. The CDR3 runs to 15 residues. With 4 bases removed from V and 3 bases from J, the gap between germline ends came to 14 bases. Profiling relied on immunoSEQ multiplex PCR, and the TCRdb table lists in-frame clones only, not all of them. The sample contains tens of thousands of clones, around nine tenths of which appear only once. This clone has a single count. Its specificity is unknown. The clonotype comes from a person aged 70 to 85 with breast cancer. Material for sequencing was blood. The chain joins TRBV5-1 to TRBJ2-1, with a weak D call TRBD2 (7 bases). CDR3 DNA: TGCGCCAGCAGCACACAGGGAGGGGACTACAATGAGCAGTTCTTC. Protein product: CASSTQGGDYNEQFF. Variable domain in full (rest from reference TRBV5-1 and TRBJ2-1): KAGVTQTPRYLIKTRGQQVTLSCSPISGHRSVSWYQQTPGQGLQFLFEYFSETQRNKGNFPGRFSGRQFSNSRSEMNVSTLELGDSALYLCASSTQGGDYNEQFFGPGTRLTVL.